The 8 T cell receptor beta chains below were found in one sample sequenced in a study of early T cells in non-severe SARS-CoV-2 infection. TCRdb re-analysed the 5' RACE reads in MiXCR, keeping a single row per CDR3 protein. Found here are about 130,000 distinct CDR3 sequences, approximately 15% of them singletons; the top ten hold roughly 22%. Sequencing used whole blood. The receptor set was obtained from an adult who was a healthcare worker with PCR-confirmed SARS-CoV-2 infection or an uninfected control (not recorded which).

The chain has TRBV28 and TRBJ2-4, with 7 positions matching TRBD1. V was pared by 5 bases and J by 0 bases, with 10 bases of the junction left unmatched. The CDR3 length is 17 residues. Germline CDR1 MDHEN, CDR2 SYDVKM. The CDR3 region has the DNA TGTGCCAGCAGTCCCCGAGGACAGGCGGGAGCCAAAAACATTCAGTACTTC. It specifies CASSPRGQAGAKNIQYF.

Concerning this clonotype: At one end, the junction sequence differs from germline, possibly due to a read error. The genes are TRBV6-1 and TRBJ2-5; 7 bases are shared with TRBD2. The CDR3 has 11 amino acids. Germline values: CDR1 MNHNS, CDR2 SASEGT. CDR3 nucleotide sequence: TGCTCGGGGGGAGCCCTTGAGACCCAGTACTTC. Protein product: CSGGALETQYF.

The CDR3 DNA follows: TGCAGCGTTGAAGATCGAACCGCAGGGGCCGATACGCAGTATTTT. It is translated as CSVEDRTAGADTQYF. J is TRBJ2-3 and V is TRBV29-1, with D possibly matching TRBD1 (6 bases). Germline V gene lookup returns CDR1 SQVTM and CDR2 ANQGSEA. The germline V and J ends were trimmed by 0 bases and 6 bases, with 16 bases remaining between them. CDR3 size: 15 residues.

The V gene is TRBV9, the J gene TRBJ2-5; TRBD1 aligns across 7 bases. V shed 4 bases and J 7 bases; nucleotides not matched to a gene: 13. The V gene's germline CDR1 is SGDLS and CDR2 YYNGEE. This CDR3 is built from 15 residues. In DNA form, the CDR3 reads TGTGCCAGCAGCCCCAGCCCAGGGGGAGAGGGGACCCAGTACTTC. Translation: CASSPSPGGEGTQYF. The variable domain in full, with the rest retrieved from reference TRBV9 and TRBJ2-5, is DSGVTQTPKHLITATGQRVTLRCSPRSGDLSVYWYQQSLDQGLQFLIQYYNGEERAKGNILERFSAQQFPDLHSELNLSSLELGDSALYFCASSPSPGGEGTQYFGPGTRLLVL.

The CDR3 loop reads CASSHRDRGTSGELFF. Written as DNA, the CDR3 is TGTGCCAGCAGTCACCGGGACAGGGGGACGTCCGGGGAGCTGTTTTTT. The V and J genes are TRBV3-1 and TRBJ2-2; 11 positions agree with TRBD1. Germline lookup yields CDR1 LGHDT and CDR2 YNNKEL (reference sequence). CDR3 length equals 16 residues. V was clipped by 6 bases and J by 6 bases; unmatched bases: 9. The whole variable domain, remainder taken from reference TRBV3-1 and TRBJ2-2, is DTAVSQTPKYLVTQMGNDKSIKCEQNLGHDTMYWYKQDSKKFLKIMFSYNNKELIINETVPNRFSPKSPDKAHLNLHINSLELGDSAVYFCASSHRDRGTSGELFFGEGSRLTVL.

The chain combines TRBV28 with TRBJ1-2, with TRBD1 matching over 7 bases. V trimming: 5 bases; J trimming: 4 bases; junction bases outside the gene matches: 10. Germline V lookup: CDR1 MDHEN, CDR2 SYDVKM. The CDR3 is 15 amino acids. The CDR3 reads CASSPMTGKSYGYTF. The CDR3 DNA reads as TGTGCCAGCAGTCCTATGACAGGGAAGTCCTATGGCTACACCTTC.

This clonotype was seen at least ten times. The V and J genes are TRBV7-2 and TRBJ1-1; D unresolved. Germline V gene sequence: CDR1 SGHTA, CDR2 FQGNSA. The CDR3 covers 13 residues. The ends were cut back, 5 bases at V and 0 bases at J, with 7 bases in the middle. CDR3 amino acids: CASSLYMNTEAFF. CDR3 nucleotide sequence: TGTGCCAGCAGCCTATATATGAACACTGAAGCTTTCTTT.

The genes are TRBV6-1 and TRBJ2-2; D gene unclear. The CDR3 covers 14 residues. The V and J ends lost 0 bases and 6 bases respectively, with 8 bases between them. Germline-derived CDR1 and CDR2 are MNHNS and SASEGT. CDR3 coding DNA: TGTGCCAGCAGTGAAGCCCCCTATCCCGGGGAGCTGTTTTTT. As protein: CASSEAPYPGELFF.